This T cell receptor (beta chain) was documented in a study of early T cells in non-severe SARS-CoV-2 infection. Study context: Bulk RNA taken from unsorted whole blood was sequenced, leaving chains unpaired. Study results and limitations: Database matching using VDJdb favored anti-spike CD8 responses, with private and CD4 specificities left missing.

MiXCR, applied by TCRdb to the 5' RACE reads, yields one record per CDR3 protein. The data contain 90,000 to 120,000 distinct CDR3 sequences, about 12% of them singletons. This CDR3 comprises 15 residues. The ends were cut back, 5 bases at V and 5 bases at J, with 19 bases in the middle. The germline V gene has CDR1 MNHEY and CDR2 SMNVEV (reference sequence). About this clonotype itself: Its specificity is not known.

J is TRBJ2-7 and V is TRBV27, with D possibly TRBD1 on 5 matching bases. The TCR sequence derives from an adult who was a healthcare worker with PCR-confirmed SARS-CoV-2 infection or an uninfected control (not recorded which). Material: whole blood. The CDR3 spells CASSRGTSNPHEQYF. The CDR3 bases are TGTGCCAGCAGTAGGGGCACGAGTAACCCCCACGAGCAGTACTTC.